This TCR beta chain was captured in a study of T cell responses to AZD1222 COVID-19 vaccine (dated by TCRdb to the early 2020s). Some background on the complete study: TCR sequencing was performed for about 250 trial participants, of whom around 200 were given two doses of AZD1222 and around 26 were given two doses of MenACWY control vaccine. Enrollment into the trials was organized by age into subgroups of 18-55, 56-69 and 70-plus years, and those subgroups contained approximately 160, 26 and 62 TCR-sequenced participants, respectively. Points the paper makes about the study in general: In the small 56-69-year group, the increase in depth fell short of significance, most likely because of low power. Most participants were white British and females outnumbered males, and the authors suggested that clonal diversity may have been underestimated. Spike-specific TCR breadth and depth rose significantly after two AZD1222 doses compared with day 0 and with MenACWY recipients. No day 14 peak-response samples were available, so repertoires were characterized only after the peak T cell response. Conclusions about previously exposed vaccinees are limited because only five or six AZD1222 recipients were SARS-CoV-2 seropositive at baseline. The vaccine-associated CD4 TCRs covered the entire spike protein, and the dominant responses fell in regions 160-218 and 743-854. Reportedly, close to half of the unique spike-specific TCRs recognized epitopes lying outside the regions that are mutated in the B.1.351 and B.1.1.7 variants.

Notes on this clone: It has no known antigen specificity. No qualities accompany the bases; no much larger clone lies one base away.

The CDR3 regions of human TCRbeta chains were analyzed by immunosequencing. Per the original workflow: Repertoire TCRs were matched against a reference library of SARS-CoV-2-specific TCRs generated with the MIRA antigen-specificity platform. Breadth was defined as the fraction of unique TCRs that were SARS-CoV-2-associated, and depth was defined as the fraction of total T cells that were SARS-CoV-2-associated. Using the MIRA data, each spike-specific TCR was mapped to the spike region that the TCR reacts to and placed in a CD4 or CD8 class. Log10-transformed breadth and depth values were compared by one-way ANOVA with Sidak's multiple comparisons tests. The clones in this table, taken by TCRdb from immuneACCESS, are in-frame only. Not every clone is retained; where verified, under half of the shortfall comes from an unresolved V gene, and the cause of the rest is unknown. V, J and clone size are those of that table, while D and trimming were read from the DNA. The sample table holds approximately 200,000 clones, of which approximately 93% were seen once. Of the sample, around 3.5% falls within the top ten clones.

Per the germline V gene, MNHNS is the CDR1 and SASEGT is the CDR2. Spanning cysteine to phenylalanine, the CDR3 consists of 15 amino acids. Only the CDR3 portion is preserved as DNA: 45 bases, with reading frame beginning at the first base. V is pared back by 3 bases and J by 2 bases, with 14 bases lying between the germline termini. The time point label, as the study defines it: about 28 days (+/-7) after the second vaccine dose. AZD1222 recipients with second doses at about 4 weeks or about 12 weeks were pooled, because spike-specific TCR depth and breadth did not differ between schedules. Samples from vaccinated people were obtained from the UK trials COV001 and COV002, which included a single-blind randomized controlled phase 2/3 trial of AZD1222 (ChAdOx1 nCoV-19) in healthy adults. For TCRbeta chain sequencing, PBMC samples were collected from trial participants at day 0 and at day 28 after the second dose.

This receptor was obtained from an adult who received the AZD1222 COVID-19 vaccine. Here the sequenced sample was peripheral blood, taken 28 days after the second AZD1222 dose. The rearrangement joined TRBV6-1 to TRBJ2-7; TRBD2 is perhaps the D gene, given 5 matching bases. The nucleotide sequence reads TGTGCCAGCAGTGAGGGTGGTGGGAGAGCCTACGAGCAGTACTTC. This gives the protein CASSEGGGRAYEQYF.